This T cell receptor beta chain emerged from a study of T cells in Graves' hyperthyroidism and ophthalmopathy. Researchers took RNA transcripts and amplified the TCR beta CDR3 regions from them. Initially, a first-round RT-PCR of the TCR CDR3 employed the HTBI primer set. TCRdb re-called the multiplex PCR reads through MiXCR, storing one row per CDR3 protein. The sample includes roughly 500,000 distinct CDR3 sequences, around 46% seen only once; the top ten take under 20%. Trimming took 4 bases from V and 4 from J, leaving 14 bases between them. The germline CDR1 and CDR2 sequences are SGHRS and YFSETQ. The CDR3 consists of 14 residues.

This TCR was sampled from an adult woman with Graves' disease, either hyperthyroidism or ophthalmopathy (not recorded which). Sequencing was done on a sample of peripheral blood or thyroid tissue (not recorded which). The chain carries TRBV5-1 and TRBJ1-2, with D possibly being TRBD1 (6 bases). In nucleotides, the CDR3 is TGCGCCAGCAGCACCAGGGGCTACAGCTATGGCTACACCTTC. This codes for CASSTRGYSYGYTF.